This TCR beta chain was sequenced for a study of cytomegalovirus exposure and HLA in healthy donors. Study information: In a previous analysis, 117 million unique TCR beta sequences were found from 150 million to 200 million T cells.

With regard to this clone: No antigen is known for it.

Study outcomes and limitations: In a later analysis, a genetic analysis reported fewer productive-TCR N-insertions in an Asian-associated ancestry cluster than the cohort average. Rare TCR sequences predominated, though certain public TCRs were found in many donors.

The V end was cut by 2 bases, the J end by 6 bases, with 14 bases between. CDR3 size: 14 residues. CDR1 and CDR2 from the germline V gene are MDHEN and SYDVKM. The primer mix had 60 Vbeta and 13 Jbeta primers. Sequencing was performed with immunoSEQ multiplex PCR; in TCRdb, only in-frame clones are kept and a portion is missing. The table lists some 140,000 clones, roughly 80% of them singletons. V usage is TRBV28 and J usage is TRBJ2-7; D not certain. The specimen sequenced was PBMCs. This sequence was found in a man aged 25 to 45 in good health and CMV-seronegative. DNA of the CDR3: TGTGCCAGCAGTTTAACGCAGGTCTATGGCGAGCAGTACTTC. It is translated as CASSLTQVYGEQYF.